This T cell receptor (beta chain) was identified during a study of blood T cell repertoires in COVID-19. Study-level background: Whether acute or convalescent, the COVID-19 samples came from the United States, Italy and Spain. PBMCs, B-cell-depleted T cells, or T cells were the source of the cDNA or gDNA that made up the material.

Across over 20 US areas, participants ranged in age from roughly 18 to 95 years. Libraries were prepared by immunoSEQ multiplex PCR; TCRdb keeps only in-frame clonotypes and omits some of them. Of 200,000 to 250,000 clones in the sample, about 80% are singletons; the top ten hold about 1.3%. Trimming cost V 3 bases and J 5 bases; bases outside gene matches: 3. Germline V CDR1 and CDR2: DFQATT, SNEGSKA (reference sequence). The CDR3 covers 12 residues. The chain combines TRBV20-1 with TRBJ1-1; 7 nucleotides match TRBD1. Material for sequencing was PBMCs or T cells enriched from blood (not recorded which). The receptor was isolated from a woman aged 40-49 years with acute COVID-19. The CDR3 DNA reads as TGCAGTGCTAGTGGGACAGCTACTGAAGCTTTCTTT. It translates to CSASGTATEAFF.